This TCR beta chain was identified during a study of T cell changes during pregnancy in multiple sclerosis (dated by TCRdb to about 2019). With regard to the full study: In women with multiple sclerosis, the researchers looked at how the T cell repertoire shifted as pregnancy progressed.

The library was generated by the immunoSEQ multiplex PCR assay. TCRdb took over this immuneACCESS table, retaining in-frame rearrangements with V and J assigned. Such tables are incomplete; in checked studies, under half of the missing clones stem from an unresolved V gene, and the remainder is unexplained. The table for this sample lists about 22,000 clones; more than 70% of them were counted only once. The ten largest clones capture around 7.6% of the sample. CDR1 and CDR2, looked up from the germline V gene, are MRHNA and SNTAGT. V has 0 bases trimmed and J has 8 bases trimmed; junction bases matching no gene number 6. From its cysteine to its phenylalanine, the CDR3 spans 15 amino acids. The entry retains the CDR3 DNA only, 45 bases that are in frame from base 1. On this clone itself: The antigen this receptor binds is unknown. No qualities accompany the bases; no much larger clone lies one base away.

The input for sequencing was CD8+ T cells from peripheral blood mononuclear cells, taken before pregnancy. The clonotype was recovered from a female donor with multiple sclerosis, enrolled in a pregnancy study. The rearrangement joined TRBV6-4 to TRBJ2-1, with 8 bases aligning to TRBD2. The DNA is as follows: TGTGCCAGCAGTGACTCAAGCGGGAGTTCCGATGAGCAGTTCTTC. This sequence encodes CASSDSSGSSDEQFF.